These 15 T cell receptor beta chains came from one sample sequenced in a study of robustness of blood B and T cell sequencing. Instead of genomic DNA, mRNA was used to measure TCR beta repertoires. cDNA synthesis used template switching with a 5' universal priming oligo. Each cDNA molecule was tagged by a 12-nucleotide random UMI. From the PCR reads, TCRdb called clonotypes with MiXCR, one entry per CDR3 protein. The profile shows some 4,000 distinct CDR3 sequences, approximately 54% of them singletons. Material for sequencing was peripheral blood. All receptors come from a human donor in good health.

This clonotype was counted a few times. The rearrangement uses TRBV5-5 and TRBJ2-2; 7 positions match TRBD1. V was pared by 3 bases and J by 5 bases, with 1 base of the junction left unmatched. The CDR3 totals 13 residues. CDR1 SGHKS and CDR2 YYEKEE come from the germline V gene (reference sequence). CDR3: CASSWGQTGELFF. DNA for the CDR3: TGTGCCAGCAGCTGGGGACAGACCGGGGAGCTGTTTTTT.

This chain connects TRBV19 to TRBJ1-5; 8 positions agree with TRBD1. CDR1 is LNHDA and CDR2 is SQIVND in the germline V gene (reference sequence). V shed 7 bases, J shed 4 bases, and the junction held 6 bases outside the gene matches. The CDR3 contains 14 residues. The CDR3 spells CASKHRGINQPQHF. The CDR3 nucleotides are TGTGCCAGTAAACACAGGGGGATTAATCAGCCCCAGCATTTT.

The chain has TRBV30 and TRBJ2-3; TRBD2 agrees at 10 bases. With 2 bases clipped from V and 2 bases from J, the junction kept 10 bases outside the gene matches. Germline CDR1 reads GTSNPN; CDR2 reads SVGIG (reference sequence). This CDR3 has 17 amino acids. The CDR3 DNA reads TGTGCCTGGAGTAGGGGGCTAGCGGGGGACTTCACAGATACGCAGTATTTT. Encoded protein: CAWSRGLAGDFTDTQYF.

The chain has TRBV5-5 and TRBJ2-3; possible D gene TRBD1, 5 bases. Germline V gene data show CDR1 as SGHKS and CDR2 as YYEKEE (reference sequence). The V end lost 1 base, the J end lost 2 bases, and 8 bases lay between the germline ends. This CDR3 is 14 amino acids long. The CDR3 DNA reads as TGTGCCAGCAGCTTGCAGGGTTACACAGATACGCAGTATTTT. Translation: CASSLQGYTDTQYF. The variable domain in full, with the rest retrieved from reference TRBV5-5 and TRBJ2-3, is DAGVTQSPTHLIKTRGQQVTLRCSPISGHKSVSWYQQVLGQGPQFIFQYYEKEERGRGNFPDRFSARQFPNYSSELNVNALLLGDSALYLCASSLQGYTDTQYFGPGTRLTVL.

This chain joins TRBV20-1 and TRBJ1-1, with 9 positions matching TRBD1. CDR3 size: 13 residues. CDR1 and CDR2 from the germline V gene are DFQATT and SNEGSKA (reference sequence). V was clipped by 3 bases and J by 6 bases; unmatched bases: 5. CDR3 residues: CSASRTGVSEAFF. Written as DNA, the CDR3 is TGCAGTGCTAGTCGGACAGGGGTCTCTGAAGCTTTCTTT.

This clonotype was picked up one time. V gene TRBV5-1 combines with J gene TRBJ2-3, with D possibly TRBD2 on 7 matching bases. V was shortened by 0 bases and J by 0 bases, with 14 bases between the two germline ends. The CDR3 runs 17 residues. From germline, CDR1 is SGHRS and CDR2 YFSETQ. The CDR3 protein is CASSLEGGGISTDTQYF. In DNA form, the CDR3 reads TGCGCCAGCAGCTTGGAAGGGGGAGGGATCAGCACAGATACGCAGTATTTT.

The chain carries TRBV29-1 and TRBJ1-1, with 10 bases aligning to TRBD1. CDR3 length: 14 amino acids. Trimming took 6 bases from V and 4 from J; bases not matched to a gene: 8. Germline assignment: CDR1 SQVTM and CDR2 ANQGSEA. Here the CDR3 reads CSVVRQGAGTEAFF. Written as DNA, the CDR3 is TGCAGCGTCGTAAGACAGGGGGCTGGCACTGAAGCTTTCTTT. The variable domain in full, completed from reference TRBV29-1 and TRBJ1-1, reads SAVISQKPSRDICQRGTSLTIQCQVDSQVTMMFWYRQQPGQSLTLIATANQGSEATYESGFVIDKFPISRPNLTFSTLTVSNMSPEDSSIYLCSVVRQGAGTEAFFGQGTRLTVV.

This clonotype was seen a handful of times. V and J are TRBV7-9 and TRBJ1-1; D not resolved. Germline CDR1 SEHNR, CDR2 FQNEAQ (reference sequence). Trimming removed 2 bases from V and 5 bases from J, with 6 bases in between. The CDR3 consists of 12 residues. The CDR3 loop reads CASSLWNTEAFF. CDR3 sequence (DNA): TGTGCCAGCAGCTTATGGAATACTGAAGCTTTCTTT.

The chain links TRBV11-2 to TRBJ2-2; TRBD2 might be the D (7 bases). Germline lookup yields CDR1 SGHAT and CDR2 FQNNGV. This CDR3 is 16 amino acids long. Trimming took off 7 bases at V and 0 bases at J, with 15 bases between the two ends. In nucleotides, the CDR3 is TGTGCCAGCATTAGGAGCGGGACAACGAACACCGGGGAGCTGTTTTTT. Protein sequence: CASIRSGTTNTGELFF. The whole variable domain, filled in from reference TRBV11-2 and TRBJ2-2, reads EAGVAQSPRYKIIEKRQSVAFWCNPISGHATLYWYQQILGQGPKLLIQFQNNGVVDDSQLPKDRFSAERLKGVDSTLKIQPAKLEDSAVYLCASIRSGTTNTGELFFGEGSRLTVL.

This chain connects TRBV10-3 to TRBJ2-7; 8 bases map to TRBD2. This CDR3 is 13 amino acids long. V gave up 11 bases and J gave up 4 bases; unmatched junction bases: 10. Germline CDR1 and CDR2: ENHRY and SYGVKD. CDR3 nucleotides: TGTGCCGGAGCCGCGGGGGGTAGGTACGAGCAGTACTTC. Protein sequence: CAGAAGGRYEQYF.

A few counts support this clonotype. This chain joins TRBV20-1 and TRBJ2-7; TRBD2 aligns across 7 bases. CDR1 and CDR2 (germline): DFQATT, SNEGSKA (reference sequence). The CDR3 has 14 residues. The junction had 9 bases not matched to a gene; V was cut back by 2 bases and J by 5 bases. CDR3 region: CSARPRGGRDEQYF. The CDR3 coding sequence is TGCAGTGCTAGACCCCGGGGAGGGCGGGACGAGCAGTACTTC.

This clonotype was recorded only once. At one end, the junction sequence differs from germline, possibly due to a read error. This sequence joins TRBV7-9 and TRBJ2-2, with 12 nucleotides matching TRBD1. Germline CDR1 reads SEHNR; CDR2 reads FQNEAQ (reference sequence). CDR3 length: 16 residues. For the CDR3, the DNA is TGTGCCAGCAGCTCCCCCGGGACAGGGGGCACCGGGGAGCTGTCTTTT. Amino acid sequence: CASSSPGTGGTGELSF.

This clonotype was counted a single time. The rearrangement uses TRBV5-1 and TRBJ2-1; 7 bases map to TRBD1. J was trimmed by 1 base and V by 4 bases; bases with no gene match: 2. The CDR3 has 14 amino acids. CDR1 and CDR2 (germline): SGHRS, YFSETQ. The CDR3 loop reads CASSPGQSYNEQFF. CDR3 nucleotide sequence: TGCGCCAGCAGCCCGGGACAGTCCTACAATGAGCAGTTCTTC.

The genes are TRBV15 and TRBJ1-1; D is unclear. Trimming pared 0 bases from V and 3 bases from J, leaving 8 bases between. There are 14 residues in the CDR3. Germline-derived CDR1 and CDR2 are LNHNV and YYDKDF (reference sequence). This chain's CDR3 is CATSRENLDTEAFF. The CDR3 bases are TGTGCCACCAGCAGAGAAAACTTGGACACTGAAGCTTTCTTT.

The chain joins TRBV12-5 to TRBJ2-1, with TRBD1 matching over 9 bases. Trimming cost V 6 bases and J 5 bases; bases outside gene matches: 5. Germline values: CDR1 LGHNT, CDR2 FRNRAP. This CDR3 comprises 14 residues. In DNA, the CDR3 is TGTGCTAGTGGCCCGGGACAGGGACACAATGAGCAGTTCTTC. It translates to CASGPGQGHNEQFF.